This record covers a single T cell receptor (beta chain). Its target is not known. Germline values: CDR1 SGHDT, CDR2 YYEEEE. This CDR3 contains 12 residues. Deletions cut 1 base from V and 5 bases from J, with 7 bases between. Terminally differentiated effector memory CD45RA+ cells were excluded from the naive CD8 cells, which were CD45RO-negative and positively selected for CCR7. The data stem from a study of shared clonotypes between healthy human individuals. Study-level findings and limits: Naive subsets typically showed greater estimated richness than memory subsets. Apart from blood, nothing was sampled; tissue repertoires likely differ. Genetic and exposure-history diversity was limited by the small donor number.

Sequencing was performed with immunoSEQ multiplex PCR; in TCRdb, only in-frame clones are kept and a portion is missing. Among over 800,000 clones listed, 92% were seen once. The material sequenced was naive CD8+ T cells sorted from blood. This rearrangement joins TRBV5-6 to TRBJ2-7; D might be TRBD1 (5 bases). The TCR comes from a man aged 30 to 45 in good health. CDR3 loop: CASSLSRDEQYF. The CDR3 nucleotides read TGTGCCAGCAGCTTGAGCAGGGACGAGCAGTACTTC.